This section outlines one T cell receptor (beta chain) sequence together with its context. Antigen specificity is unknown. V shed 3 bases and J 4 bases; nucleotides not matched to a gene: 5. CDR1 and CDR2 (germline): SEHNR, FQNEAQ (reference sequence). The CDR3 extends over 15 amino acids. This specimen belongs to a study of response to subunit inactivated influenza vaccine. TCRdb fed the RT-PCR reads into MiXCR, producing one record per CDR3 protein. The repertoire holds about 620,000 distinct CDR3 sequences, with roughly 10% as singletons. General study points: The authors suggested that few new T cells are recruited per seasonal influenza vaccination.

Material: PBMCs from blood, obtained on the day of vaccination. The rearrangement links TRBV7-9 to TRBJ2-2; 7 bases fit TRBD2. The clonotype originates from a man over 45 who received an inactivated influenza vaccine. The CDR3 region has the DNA TGTGCCAGCAGCTTTGCGGGAGCGATCACCGGGGAGCTGTTTTTT. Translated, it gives CASSFAGAITGELFF.